The 23 T cell receptor beta chains listed next were all sequenced from one sample in a study of CD8 T cells in Susac syndrome. The authors reverse transcribed roughly 0.5 to 1 ug RNA with random hexamers. From the immunoSEQ multiplex PCR reads, TCRdb called clonotypes with MiXCR, one entry per CDR3 protein. Of around 80,000 distinct CDR3 sequences listed, 85% to 95% are singletons. Sequencing was performed on CD8+ T cells from PBMCs. The receptors shown here come from a human donor with Susac syndrome.

V and J are TRBV2 and TRBJ1-1, with a weak D call TRBD1 (5 bases). Germline V gives CDR1 SNHLY, CDR2 FYNNEI. V was trimmed by 9 bases and J by 4 bases, leaving 15 bases between them. There are 13 residues in the CDR3. For the CDR3, the DNA is TGTGCCAGTGGGGACCCTCCGGGCACTGAAGCTTTCTTT. Residues: CASGDPPGTEAFF.

This chain links TRBV20-1 with TRBJ2-7; 7 bases are a match to TRBD1. The CDR3 has 14 residues. Germline lookup yields CDR1 DFQATT and CDR2 SNEGSKA (reference sequence). Trimming took 2 bases from V and 2 from J; bases not matched to a gene: 6. The CDR3 nucleotides read TGCAGTGCTAGAAGCCCAGGGGGTGCCTACGAGCAGTACTTC. Its protein product is CSARSPGGAYEQYF.

The CDR3 sequence: CASSYGGGRQPQHF. In DNA form, the CDR3 reads TGTGCCAGCAGTTACGGGGGAGGGCGTCAGCCCCAGCATTTT. The chain couples TRBV6-5 to TRBJ1-5; a possible D gene is TRBD1 (5 bases). V was trimmed by 2 bases and J by 6 bases, leaving 11 bases between them. CDR1 MNHEY and CDR2 SVGAGI come from the germline V gene. CDR3 size: 14 residues.

The chain recombines TRBV12-3 or TRBV12-4 with TRBJ2-7; 7 bases fit TRBD2. The CDR3 has 14 amino acids. The V gene end was trimmed by 0 bases and the J gene end by 6 bases; junction bases not matched to a gene: 5. CDR3 amino acids: CASSLAGTKGEQYF. The CDR3 nucleotides are TGTGCCAGCAGTTTAGCTGGGACTAAGGGCGAGCAGTACTTC.

The chain couples TRBV4-1 to TRBJ2-7, with D possibly TRBD2 on 5 matching bases. In germline, CDR1 is MGHRA, CDR2 YSYEKL. The CDR3 length is 15 residues. V lost 4 bases, J lost 3 bases, and 16 bases lay in between. CDR3 DNA sequence: TGCGCCAGCAGCCCGAAAGTTGGGAGTGACTACGAGCAGTACTTC. Encoded protein: CASSPKVGSDYEQYF.

The rearrangement joins TRBV12-3 or TRBV12-4 to TRBJ1-1; the D gene is possibly TRBD1 (6 bases). Trimming took 1 base from V and 3 from J, leaving 12 bases between them. CDR3 length: 15 amino acids. This CDR3 reads CASSLGRQGYTEAFF. CDR3 in DNA: TGTGCCAGCAGTTTAGGTAGGCAGGGGTACACTGAAGCTTTCTTT.

J is TRBJ1-2 and V is TRBV29-1, with a possible D match to TRBD1 (5 bases). Trimming pared 0 bases from V and 1 base from J, leaving 12 bases between. The CDR3 totals 15 residues. Germline CDR1 and CDR2: SQVTM and ANQGSEA. The CDR3: CSVEDRWGLNYGYTF. The CDR3 nucleotides are TGCAGCGTTGAAGATCGGTGGGGACTTAACTATGGCTACACCTTC.

This clonotype was observed a single time. The V call is TRBV9, the J call TRBJ1-1; D might be TRBD1 (6 bases). Deletions cut 3 bases from V and 1 base from J, with 13 bases between. This CDR3 region has 15 residues. Germline values: CDR1 SGDLS, CDR2 YYNGEE. Here the CDR3 DNA reads TGTGCCAGCAGCGAGACCGGGACACCGAACACTGAAGCTTTCTTT. Amino acid sequence: CASSETGTPNTEAFF.

This chain connects TRBV7-9 to TRBJ2-1; 7 bases align to TRBD2. With 5 bases clipped from V and 15 bases from J, the junction kept 10 bases outside the gene matches. Germline CDR1 and CDR2: SEHNR and FQNEAQ (reference sequence). This CDR3 spans 12 amino acids. The CDR3 loop is CASSQAGTTGFF. CDR3 nucleotide sequence: TGTGCCAGCAGCCAGGCAGGGACTACCGGGTTCTTC.

V and J are TRBV7-9 and TRBJ1-2; 8 bases map to TRBD1. V lost 5 bases, J lost 4 bases, and 9 bases stayed unmatched. The CDR3 length is 15 residues. Germline values: CDR1 SEHNR, CDR2 FQNEAQ (reference sequence). The CDR3 sequence: CASSPRLDRGYGYTF. CDR3 nucleotides: TGTGCCAGCAGCCCGCGACTCGACAGGGGCTATGGCTACACCTTC.

The rearrangement uses TRBV5-6 and TRBJ2-1; 12 nucleotides match TRBD2. Germline trimming cut 1 base from V and 15 bases from J; bases unmatched to any gene: 8. CDR1 is SGHDT, CDR2 YYEEEE, per germline. CDR3 length: 14 residues. The CDR3 DNA sequence: TGTGCCAGCAGCTTGCAACTAGCGGGAGGTTCGCGGTTCTTC. Translating it yields CASSLQLAGGSRFF.

The chain employs TRBV20-1 and TRBJ1-2; no clear D. The germline gives CDR1 DFQATT, CDR2 SNEGSKA (reference sequence). Trimming pared 2 bases from V and 6 bases from J, leaving 13 bases between. The CDR3 is 13 amino acids. The CDR3 nucleotides are TGCAGTGCTAGACAGCCGTCGGGGAATGGCTACACCTTC. This gives the protein CSARQPSGNGYTF.

The chain links TRBV7-2 to TRBJ1-2, with a tentative D call TRBD1 (5 bases). This CDR3 spans 16 amino acids. Per germline, CDR1 SGHTA and CDR2 FQGNSA. Trimming took 5 bases from V and 4 from J, leaving 20 bases between them. CDR3: CASSRGTRETRYGYTF. In nucleotides, the CDR3 is TGTGCCAGCAGCCGAGGGACGAGAGAAACTCGCTATGGCTACACCTTC.

The CDR3: CASSLLISSTDTQYF. In DNA form, the CDR3 reads TGTGCCAGCAGTTTACTTATCTCTAGCACAGATACGCAGTATTTT. The gene calls are TRBV27 and TRBJ2-3; D is unclear. There are 15 residues in the CDR3. The V end lost 2 bases, the J end lost 0 bases, and 9 bases lay between the germline ends. CDR1 is MNHEY, CDR2 SMNVEV, per germline (reference sequence).

This CDR3 is CSVEGRLMNTEAFF. CDR3 nucleotide sequence: TGCAGCGTTGAAGGGCGACTCATGAACACTGAAGCTTTCTTT. This rearrangement joins TRBV29-1 to TRBJ1-1; D is unclear. V was cut by 1 base and J by 0 bases, with 9 bases left in between. The germline gives CDR1 SQVTM, CDR2 ANQGSEA. CDR3 length equals 14 residues. Drawing the rest from reference TRBV29-1 and TRBJ1-1, the complete variable domain is SAVISQKPSRDICQRGTSLTIQCQVDSQVTMMFWYRQQPGQSLTLIATANQGSEATYESGFVIDKFPISRPNLTFSTLTVSNMSPEDSSIYLCSVEGRLMNTEAFFGQGTRLTVV.

This chain connects TRBV14 to TRBJ2-1; D is undetermined. V dropped 1 base and J dropped 4 bases, with 11 bases sitting between them. Germline assignment: CDR1 SGHDN and CDR2 FVKESK. The CDR3 extends over 15 amino acids. The CDR3 nucleotides are TGTGCCAGCAGCCAAGTCAATACCCGATACAATGAGCAGTTCTTC. Translation: CASSQVNTRYNEQFF.

The chain has TRBV6-5 and TRBJ2-2; possibly TRBD2 for D (7 bases). This CDR3 has 14 residues. V was trimmed by 2 bases and J by 8 bases, leaving 12 bases between them. Germline V gives CDR1 MNHEY, CDR2 SVGAGI. CDR3 nucleotides: TGTGCCAGCAGTTACGGGGGGGCACATGGGGAGCTGTTTTTT. As protein: CASSYGGAHGELFF.

V and J are TRBV19 and TRBJ2-5, with a tentative D call TRBD2 (5 bases). There are 15 residues in the CDR3. Germline V gives CDR1 LNHDA, CDR2 SQIVND (reference sequence). Trimming left V 4 bases short and J 3 bases short, with 15 bases between. CDR3 sequence (DNA): TGTGCCAGTAGTACCCCGGGTACTAGTGAAGAGACCCAGTACTTC. Its translation: CASSTPGTSEETQYF.

The rearrangement joins TRBV7-9 to TRBJ2-5; TRBD1 or TRBD2 may be the D gene (5 bases each). Germline-derived CDR1 and CDR2 are SEHNR and FQNEAQ (reference sequence). The length of the CDR3 is 16 residues. V was trimmed by 5 bases and J by 5 bases, leaving 21 bases between them. CDR3 in amino acids: CASSESLRDPGETQYF. The CDR3 nucleotides are TGTGCCAGCAGCGAGAGCCTCCGGGACCCCGGGGAGACCCAGTACTTC.

This chain uses TRBV6-5 with TRBJ2-2; unclear D gene. Trimming took off 0 bases at V and 2 bases at J, with 10 bases between the two ends. CDR3 length equals 16 residues. The germline gives CDR1 MNHEY, CDR2 SVGAGI. CDR3 sequence: CASSYSGSFNTGELFF. CDR3 sequence (DNA): TGTGCCAGCAGTTACTCTGGAAGTTTCAACACCGGGGAGCTGTTTTTT.

The CDR3 is CSVEAGYNEQFF. The CDR3 coding sequence is TGCAGCGTTGAGGCCGGTTACAATGAGCAGTTCTTC. The chain has TRBV29-1 and TRBJ2-1; no definite D call. The germline V gene encodes CDR1 SQVTM and CDR2 ANQGSEA. V was pared by 3 bases and J by 4 bases, with 7 bases between. This CDR3 is 12 amino acids long.

The CDR3 nucleotides are TGTGCCAGCAGTGAAGTGGGGACATTTGAAGCTTTCTTT. Protein sequence: CASSEVGTFEAFF. J is TRBJ1-1 and V is TRBV25-1; D may be TRBD1 (6 bases). This CDR3 is built from 13 residues. Germline V lookup: CDR1 MGHDK, CDR2 SYGVNS. The V gene lost 2 bases and the J gene lost 7 bases, with 11 bases spanning the gap.

The chain links TRBV29-1 to TRBJ1-3, with a tentative D call TRBD1 (5 bases). The CDR3 loop spans 11 amino acids. V lost 7 bases and J lost 3, with 7 bases in between. CDR1 and CDR2 from the germline V gene are SQVTM and ANQGSEA. CDR3 sequence reads: CSAGHGNTIYF. For the CDR3, the DNA is TGCAGCGCCGGACATGGAAACACCATATATTTT. Full variable domain (remainder filled in from reference TRBV29-1 and TRBJ1-3): SAVISQKPSRDICQRGTSLTIQCQVDSQVTMMFWYRQQPGQSLTLIATANQGSEATYESGFVIDKFPISRPNLTFSTLTVSNMSPEDSSIYLCSAGHGNTIYFGEGSWLTVV.